The 26 T cell receptor beta chains listed next were all sequenced from one sample in a study of vaccination effects on CD4 cells after COVID-19. TCRdb keeps only in-frame clones here, not all; method: immunoSEQ multiplex PCR. The sample records 60,000 to 90,000 clones, about 86% being singletons. Peptide-pool stimulation followed by sequencing identified expanded antigen-specific CD4+ clonotypes in the ViraFEST assay. Having been cultured for approximately ten days, the cells underwent CD4+ T cell isolation. Two-dose vaccination with either BNT162b2 or mRNA-1273 was given to the participants. These TCRs' antigens remain unknown. The starting material was CD4+ T cells from PBMCs cultured with HCoV-229E spike peptides, obtained after COVID-19 vaccination. The receptors originated from a human donor who received a COVID-19 vaccine.

The rearrangement links TRBV6-5 to TRBJ1-1, with D unclear. Trimming pared 0 bases from V and 2 bases from J, leaving 7 bases between. The germline gives CDR1 MNHEY, CDR2 SVGAGI. The length of the CDR3 is 14 residues. Written as DNA, the CDR3 is TGTGCCAGCAGTTACTCGAGTAGAAACACTGAAGCTTTCTTT. Amino acids: CASSYSSRNTEAFF.

The rearrangement uses TRBV6-5 and TRBJ2-5; tentative D call: TRBD1 (5 bases). Trimming stripped 8 bases from V and 7 bases from J, with 20 bases between. This CDR3 is built from 14 residues. CDR1 MNHEY and CDR2 SVGAGI come from the germline V gene. CDR3 sequence: CASGPQELMGTQYF. The DNA of the CDR3 is TGTGCCAGCGGACCACAGGAACTAATGGGGACCCAGTACTTC.

The V gene is TRBV19, the J gene TRBJ2-5, with D perhaps assigned TRBD1 or TRBD2 (5 bases each). V lost 9 bases to trimming and J lost 5 bases, with 19 bases between them. Germline assignment: CDR1 LNHDA and CDR2 SQIVND (reference sequence). The CDR3 consists of 14 residues. In nucleotides, the CDR3 is TGTGCCAGCTCAATGTGGGGACCTGGGGAGACCCAGTACTTC. This sequence encodes CASSMWGPGETQYF.

This sequence joins TRBV11-2 and TRBJ1-2; perhaps TRBD1 as D (5 bases). V lost 5 bases, J lost 7 bases, and 23 bases lay in between. This CDR3 has 16 amino acids. Germline CDR1 is SGHAT and CDR2 is FQNNGV. CDR3 region: CASSPRAGTGLGGYTF. For the CDR3, the DNA is TGTGCCAGCAGCCCCAGGGCCGGTACTGGATTAGGTGGCTACACCTTC.

The chain joins TRBV19 to TRBJ1-5; the match to TRBD1 covers 9 bases. The CDR3 extends over 15 amino acids. Germline V gene lookup returns CDR1 LNHDA and CDR2 SQIVND (reference sequence). After removal of 6 bases from V and 1 base from J, the junction contained 4 bases not matched to a gene. The CDR3 region has the DNA TGTGCCAGTAGAATTACAGGGGGCAGCAATCAGCCCCAGCATTTT. It encodes CASRITGGSNQPQHF.

The chain joins TRBV7-2 to TRBJ2-5; 10 bases agree with TRBD2. Germline-derived CDR1 and CDR2 are SGHTA and FQGNSA. The CDR3 sequence is 16 residues long. V dropped 3 bases and J dropped 4; count of bases not matched to a gene: 8. CDR3: CASSFKSGGGGETQYF. CDR3 in DNA: TGTGCCAGCAGCTTTAAAAGCGGGGGGGGTGGAGAGACCCAGTACTTC. Combining the CDR3 with reference TRBV7-2 and TRBJ2-5 gives the whole variable domain GAGVSQSPSNKVTEKGKDVELRCDPISGHTALYWYRQSLGQGLEFLIYFQGNSAPDKSGLPSDRFSAERTGGSVSTLTIQRTQQEDSAVYLCASSFKSGGGGETQYFGPGTRLLVL.

The rearrangement joins TRBV6-1 to TRBJ1-1; D is uncertain. Germline V gene sequence: CDR1 MNHNS, CDR2 SASEGT. The ends were cut back, 0 bases at V and 2 bases at J, with 13 bases in the middle. CDR3 size: 16 residues. The DNA of the CDR3 is TGTGCCAGCAGTGAAGCGGGCGTTTGGCTTAACACTGAAGCTTTCTTT. This gives the protein CASSEAGVWLNTEAFF.

The chain is built from TRBV24-1 and TRBJ2-5; weak D call: TRBD2 (6 bases). Germline lookup yields CDR1 KGHDR and CDR2 SFDVKD. Trimming took off 5 bases at V and 2 bases at J, with 14 bases between the two ends. The length of the CDR3 is 15 residues. Here the CDR3 reads CATSGFTGEQETQYF. Written as DNA, the CDR3 is TGTGCCACCAGTGGCTTTACGGGAGAACAAGAGACCCAGTACTTC.

The chain combines TRBV24-1 with TRBJ2-6; D not certain. This CDR3 region has 12 residues. Trimming pared 0 bases from V and 12 bases from J, leaving 5 bases between. Germline CDR1 reads KGHDR; CDR2 reads SFDVKD. The CDR3 region is CATSDLVGVLTF. CDR3 nucleotide sequence: TGTGCCACCAGTGATTTGGTCGGCGTCCTGACTTTC.

This clone was observed a few times. V and J are TRBV10-2 and TRBJ1-5; 7 nucleotides line up with TRBD1. J gave up 7 bases and V 3 bases, and 3 bases lay outside the gene matches. Germline values: CDR1 WSHSY, CDR2 SAAADI. The CDR3 is 13 amino acids. The chain's CDR3 is CASSDDREQPQHF. CDR3 in DNA: TGCGCCAGCAGTGATGACAGGGAGCAGCCCCAGCATTTT.

This chain joins TRBV3-1 (or the pseudogene TRBV3-2) and TRBJ1-1, with 8 positions matching TRBD1. Germline loops: CDR1 LGHDT, CDR2 YNNKEL (reference sequence). The CDR3 sequence is 13 residues long. Germline trimming cut 1 base from V and 10 bases from J; bases unmatched to any gene: 5. The CDR3 DNA is TGTGCCAGCAGCCAAGCTAGCACAGGGGGAGCTTTCTTT. Residues: CASSQASTGGAFF.

This chain joins TRBV11-2 and TRBJ2-5; 10 bases fit TRBD2. Per the germline V gene, CDR1 is SGHAT and CDR2 is FQNNGV. The CDR3 covers 16 residues. The V segment lost 1 base and the J segment 4 bases; nucleotides outside the gene matches: 6. The CDR3 nucleotides are TGTGCCAGCAGCTTAGGCCAGCGGGGGGGCCGAGAGACCCAGTACTTC. This gives the protein CASSLGQRGGRETQYF.

This clone has only one observation. This chain links TRBV5-5 with TRBJ1-3; D gene uncertain. With 2 bases removed from V and 0 bases from J, the gap between germline ends came to 9 bases. This CDR3 has 15 amino acids. The germline gives CDR1 SGHKS, CDR2 YYEKEE (reference sequence). CDR3 region: CASSLSPNSGNTIYF. CDR3 DNA sequence: TGTGCCAGCAGCTTATCCCCTAACTCTGGAAACACCATATATTTT.

This sequence joins TRBV13 and TRBJ1-1; 8 bases are a match to TRBD1. Germline CDR1 PRHDT, CDR2 FYEKMQ (reference sequence). The CDR3 consists of 13 residues. V was pared by 5 bases and J by 5 bases, with 4 bases of the junction left unmatched. In nucleotides, the CDR3 is TGTGCCAGCAGCCGACAGGGGCAAACTGAAGCTTTCTTT. This translates into CASSRQGQTEAFF. The full variable domain, rest sourced from reference TRBV13 and TRBJ1-1, is AAGVIQSPRHLIKEKRETATLKCYPIPRHDTVYWYQQGPGQDPQFLISFYEKMQSDKGSIPDRFSAQQFSDYHSELNMSSLELGDSALYFCASSRQGQTEAFFGQGTRLTVV.

This clone was picked up a small number of times. The chain combines TRBV6-5 with TRBJ1-2; D remains ambiguous. The V gene's germline CDR1 is MNHEY and CDR2 SVGAGI. The CDR3 is 12 amino acids. V was shortened by 7 bases and J by 3 bases, with 9 bases between the two germline ends. The CDR3 DNA reads TGTGCCAGCAAAAGAGAGTACTATGGCTACACCTTC. It yields the protein CASKREYYGYTF.

The rearrangement uses TRBV19 and TRBJ2-6, with a weak D call TRBD2 (6 bases). Trimming took off 7 bases at V and 10 bases at J, with 11 bases between the two ends. CDR3 length equals 12 residues. Looked up from germline, CDR1 is LNHDA and CDR2 is SQIVND (reference sequence). The CDR3 spells CASNQGGNVLTF. The CDR3 coding sequence is TGTGCCAGTAATCAGGGAGGTAACGTCCTGACTTTC. Based on the CDR3 plus reference TRBV19 and TRBJ2-6, the full variable domain is DGGITQSPKYLFRKEGQNVTLSCEQNLNHDAMYWYRQDPGQGLRLIYYSQIVNDFQKGDIAEGYSVSREKKESFPLTVTSAQKNPTAFYLCASNQGGNVLTFGAGSRLTVL.

The chain couples TRBV12-5 to TRBJ1-5; no clear D gene. Germline lookup yields CDR1 LGHNT and CDR2 FRNRAP. V dropped 2 bases and J dropped 7 bases, with 6 bases sitting between them. The CDR3 consists of 12 residues. The CDR3 DNA sequence: TGTGCTAGTGGTTTGCGGGAGCAGCCCCAGCATTTT. This encodes CASGLREQPQHF.

As concerns this clone: Within the sample, other DNA sequences also encode this same CDR3. The rearrangement uses TRBV5-1 and TRBJ1-1; D is undetermined. The germline CDR1 and CDR2 sequences are SGHRS and YFSETQ. The CDR3 covers 13 residues. V was pared by 0 bases and J by 2 bases, with 5 bases between. CDR3 loop: CASSLDRNTEAFF. The DNA of the CDR3 is TGCGCCAGCAGCTTGGACAGAAACACTGAAGCTTTCTTT.

The chain recombines TRBV6-5 with TRBJ1-6, with 9 bases that match TRBD1. The germline gives CDR1 MNHEY, CDR2 SVGAGI. Germline trimming cut 0 bases from V and 10 bases from J; bases unmatched to any gene: 4. The CDR3 has 15 amino acids. The CDR3 bases are TGTGCCAGCAGTTACTCGGACAGGGGAGGCTCACCCCTCCACTTT. It encodes CASSYSDRGGSPLHF.

This clone has just a few counts. This chain joins TRBV6-2 or TRBV6-3 and TRBJ1-2; TRBD1 is a possible D gene (5 bases). Germline V CDR1 and CDR2: MNHEY, SVGEGT. The V gene lost 4 bases and the J gene lost 4 bases, with 7 bases spanning the gap. The CDR3 runs 12 residues. The CDR3 coding sequence is TGTGCCAGCAGTTTACAGGCCTATGGCTACACCTTC. This sequence encodes CASSLQAYGYTF.

This clone was seen a few times. The chain couples TRBV9 to TRBJ1-2; D perhaps matches TRBD1 (6 bases). CDR1 is SGDLS, CDR2 YYNGEE, per germline. V was shortened by 0 bases and J by 3 bases, with 6 bases between the two germline ends. The CDR3 is 13 residues long. The CDR3 DNA reads TGTGCCAGCAGCGTAGACAGGGACTATGGCTACACCTTC. Protein sequence: CASSVDRDYGYTF.

This sequence joins TRBV7-9 and TRBJ2-7; TRBD2 might be the D (7 bases). This CDR3 is built from 15 residues. Germline CDR1 and CDR2: SEHNR and FQNEAQ (reference sequence). Trimming shortened V by 1 base and J by 4 bases, and 14 bases separated the two germline ends. CDR3 in DNA: TGTGCCAGCAGCTTAGGGGGGGGCCCCATTTACGAGCAGTACGTC. Protein sequence: CASSLGGGPIYEQYV.

The J gene is TRBJ2-1, the V gene TRBV11-2, with D possibly TRBD1 on 5 matching bases. Per germline, CDR1 SGHAT and CDR2 FQNNGV. V lost 0 bases to trimming and J lost 2 bases, with 11 bases between them. CDR3 length: 16 amino acids. The CDR3 sequence: CASSLEGQRAYNEQFF. The CDR3 DNA reads as TGTGCCAGCAGCTTAGAAGGACAAAGGGCCTACAATGAGCAGTTCTTC.

The J gene is TRBJ1-6, the V gene TRBV12-3 or TRBV12-4; D may be TRBD1 (5 bases). Trimming took 10 bases from V and 13 from J, leaving 11 bases between them. The CDR3 extends over 10 amino acids. CDR3 residues: CATPRDPLHF. Here the CDR3 DNA reads TGTGCCACCCCTAGGGACCCCCTCCACTTT.

The chain links TRBV3-1 (or the pseudogene TRBV3-2) to TRBJ1-3; 7 bases align to TRBD1. The CDR3 extends over 16 amino acids. Germline CDR1 LGHDT, CDR2 YNNKEL (reference sequence). The J segment lost 2 bases and the V segment lost 1 base, leaving 5 bases of the junction unmatched. Here the CDR3 reads CASSQAPTGTGNTIYF. The CDR3 DNA reads as TGTGCCAGCAGCCAAGCCCCGACAGGGACTGGAAACACCATATATTTT.

The chain couples TRBV3-1 (or the pseudogene TRBV3-2) to TRBJ1-3; D unresolved. CDR3 length equals 13 residues. The germline gives CDR1 LGHDT, CDR2 YNNKEL (reference sequence). V lost 5 bases, J lost 3 bases, and 8 bases lay in between. CDR3 DNA sequence: TGTGCCAGCAGCACAAACATTGGAAACACCATATATTTT. This sequence encodes CASSTNIGNTIYF.